The present T cell receptor beta chain was sequenced within a study of blood T cells in healthy people across ages. Study-level points and caveats: Greater diversity and more naive CD4+ cells were seen in long-lived donors than in aged donors. Older age coincided with a roughly linear decline in TCR beta diversity per million T cells.

Primers used in a second PCR of roughly 6 to 12 cycles were a sample-barcoded 5' primer and a J-beta primer mix. Every cDNA molecule carried a tag from a template-switch adaptor bearing 12 random nucleotides. Every sample produced at least 2.5 million CDR3-containing paired-end reads. TCRdb passed the 5' RACE reads through MiXCR, listing each CDR3 protein once. The table lists 1.5 million to 2 million distinct CDR3 sequences, 34% of them singletons. Comment on this clonotype: Its specificity is unknown.

Per the germline V gene, CDR1 is SGHTA and CDR2 is FQGNSA. V dropped 1 base and J dropped 6 bases, with 13 bases sitting between them. There are 15 residues in the CDR3. The TCR sequence derives from a woman in her twenties or thirties in good health. This chain uses TRBV7-2 with TRBJ2-1; tentatively, D is TRBD2 (6 bases). The sequencing input was blood. Here the CDR3 reads CASSLVAVARNEQFF. The CDR3 DNA is TGTGCCAGCAGCTTAGTAGCGGTCGCCCGCAATGAGCAGTTCTTC.